This T cell receptor beta chain appears in the sequencing data of a study of shared clonotypes between healthy human individuals. Study-wide points: Generation probabilities of non-shared clonotypes were lower (relative to those shared by all four donors).

Details on this clone: Antigen specificity is unknown.

V lost 7 bases, J lost 5 bases, and 14 bases stayed unmatched. Germline V gene data show CDR1 as MDHEN and CDR2 as SYDVKM. The CDR3 covers 17 residues. Clones were sequenced by immunoSEQ multiplex PCR, and TCRdb holds only the in-frame ones, with some missing. The data contain hundreds of thousands of clones, around 72% of them singletons. The J gene is TRBJ2-7, the V gene TRBV28, with TRBD2 matching over 13 bases. This receptor was taken from a young woman in good health. Sequenced sample: memory CD4+ T cells sorted from blood. Subset noted: CD45RA-negative fraction. CDR3 amino acids: CASTLLRTSGRMNEQYF. In DNA form, the CDR3 reads TGTGCCAGCACCCTCTTAAGGACTAGCGGGAGAATGAACGAGCAGTACTTC.